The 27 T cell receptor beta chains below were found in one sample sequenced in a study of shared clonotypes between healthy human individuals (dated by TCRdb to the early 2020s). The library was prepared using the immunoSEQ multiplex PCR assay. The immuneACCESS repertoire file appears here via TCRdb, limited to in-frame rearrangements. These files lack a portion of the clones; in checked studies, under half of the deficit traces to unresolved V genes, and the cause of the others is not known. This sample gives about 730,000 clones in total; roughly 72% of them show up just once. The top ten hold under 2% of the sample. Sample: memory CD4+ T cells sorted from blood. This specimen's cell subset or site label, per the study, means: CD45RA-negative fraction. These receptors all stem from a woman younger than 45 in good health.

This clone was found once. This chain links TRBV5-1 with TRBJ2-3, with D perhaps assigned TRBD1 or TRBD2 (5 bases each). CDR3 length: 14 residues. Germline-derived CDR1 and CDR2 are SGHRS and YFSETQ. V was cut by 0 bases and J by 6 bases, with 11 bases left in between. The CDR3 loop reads CASSLGSGPDTQYF. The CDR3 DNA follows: TGCGCCAGCAGCTTGGGATCGGGGCCTGATACGCAGTATTTT.

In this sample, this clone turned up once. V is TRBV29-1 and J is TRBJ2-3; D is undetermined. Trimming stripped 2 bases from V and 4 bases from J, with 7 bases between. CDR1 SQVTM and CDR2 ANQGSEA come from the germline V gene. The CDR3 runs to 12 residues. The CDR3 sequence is CSVEPGSDTQYF. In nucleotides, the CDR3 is TGCAGCGTTGAACCCGGGTCAGATACGCAGTATTTT.

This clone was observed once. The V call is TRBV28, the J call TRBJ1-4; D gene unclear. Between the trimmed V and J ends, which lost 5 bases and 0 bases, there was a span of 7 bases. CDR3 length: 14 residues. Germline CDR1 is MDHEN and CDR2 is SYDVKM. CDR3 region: CASSPGSTNEKLFF. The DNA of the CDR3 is TGTGCCAGCAGTCCAGGATCAACTAATGAAAAACTGTTTTTT. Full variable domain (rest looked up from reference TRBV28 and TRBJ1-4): DVKVTQSSRYLVKRTGEKVFLECVQDMDHENMFWYRQDPGLGLRLIYFSYDVKMKEKGDIPEGYSVSREKKERFSLILESASTNQTSMYLCASSPGSTNEKLFFGSGTQLSVL.

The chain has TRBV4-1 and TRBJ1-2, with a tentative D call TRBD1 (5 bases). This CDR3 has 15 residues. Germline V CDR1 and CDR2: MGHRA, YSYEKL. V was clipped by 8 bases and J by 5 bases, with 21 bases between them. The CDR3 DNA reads TGCGCCAGCCAGCTTTCGCGGGGGACCTTTTATGGCTACACCTTC. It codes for CASQLSRGTFYGYTF.

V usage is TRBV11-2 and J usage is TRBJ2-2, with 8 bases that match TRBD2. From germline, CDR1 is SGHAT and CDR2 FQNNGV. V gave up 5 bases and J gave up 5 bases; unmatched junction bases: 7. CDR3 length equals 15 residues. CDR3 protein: CASSAQRERTGELFF. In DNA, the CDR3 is TGTGCCAGCAGCGCTCAGCGGGAGAGGACCGGGGAGCTGTTTTTT.

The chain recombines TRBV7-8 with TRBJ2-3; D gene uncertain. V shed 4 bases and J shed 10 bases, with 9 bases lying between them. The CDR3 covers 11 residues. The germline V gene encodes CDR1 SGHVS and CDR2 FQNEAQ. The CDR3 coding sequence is TGTGCCAGCAGCTCCGACTCATCGCAGTATTTT. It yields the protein CASSSDSSQYF.

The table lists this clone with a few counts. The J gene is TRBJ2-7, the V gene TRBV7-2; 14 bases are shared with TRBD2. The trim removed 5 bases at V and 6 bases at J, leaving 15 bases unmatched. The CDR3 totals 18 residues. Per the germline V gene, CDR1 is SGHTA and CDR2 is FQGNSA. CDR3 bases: TGTGCCAGCAGCCCCCGGGGACTAGCGGGAGCGACCGATCGCGAGCAGTACTTC. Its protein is CASSPRGLAGATDREQYF.

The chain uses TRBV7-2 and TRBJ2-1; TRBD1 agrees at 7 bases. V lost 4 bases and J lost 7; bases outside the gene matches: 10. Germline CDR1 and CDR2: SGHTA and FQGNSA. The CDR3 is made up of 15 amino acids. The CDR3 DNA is TGTGCCAGCAGCTCACCAGGCAGGGGGATGAATGAGCAGTTCTTC. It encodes CASSSPGRGMNEQFF.

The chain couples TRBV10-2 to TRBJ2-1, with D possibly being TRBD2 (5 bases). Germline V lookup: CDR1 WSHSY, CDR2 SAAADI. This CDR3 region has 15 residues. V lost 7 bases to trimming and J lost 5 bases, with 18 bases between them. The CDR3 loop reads CASNKDSGKDNEQFF. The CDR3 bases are TGCGCCAGCAACAAGGACTCCGGAAAGGACAATGAGCAGTTCTTC.

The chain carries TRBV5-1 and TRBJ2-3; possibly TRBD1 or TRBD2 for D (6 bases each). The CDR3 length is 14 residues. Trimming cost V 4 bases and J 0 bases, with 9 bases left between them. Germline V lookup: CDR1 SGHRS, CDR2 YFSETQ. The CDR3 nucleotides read TGCGCCAGCAGCCGGGGGCCGAGCACAGATACGCAGTATTTT. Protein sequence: CASSRGPSTDTQYF.

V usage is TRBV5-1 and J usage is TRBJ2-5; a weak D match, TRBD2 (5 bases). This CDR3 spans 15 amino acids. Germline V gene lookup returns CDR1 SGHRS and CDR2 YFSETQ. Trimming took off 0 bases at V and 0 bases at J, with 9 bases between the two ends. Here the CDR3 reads CASSLESGHQETQYF. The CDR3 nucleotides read TGCGCCAGCAGCTTGGAGAGCGGCCACCAAGAGACCCAGTACTTC.

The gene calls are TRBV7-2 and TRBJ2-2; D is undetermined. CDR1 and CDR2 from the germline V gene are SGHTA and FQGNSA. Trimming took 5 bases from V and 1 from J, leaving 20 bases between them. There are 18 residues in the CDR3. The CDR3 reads CASSLFSFGRLNTGELFF. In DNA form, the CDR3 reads TGTGCCAGCAGCCTCTTCTCCTTTGGACGCCTGAACACCGGGGAGCTGTTTTTT.

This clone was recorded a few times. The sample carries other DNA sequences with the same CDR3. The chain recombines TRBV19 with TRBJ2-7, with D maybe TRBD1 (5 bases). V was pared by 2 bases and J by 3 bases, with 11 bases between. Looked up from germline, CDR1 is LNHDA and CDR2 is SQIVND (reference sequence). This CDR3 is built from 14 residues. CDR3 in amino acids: CASSISDSFYEQYF. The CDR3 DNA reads TGTGCCAGTAGTATATCCGACAGTTTCTACGAGCAGTACTTC.

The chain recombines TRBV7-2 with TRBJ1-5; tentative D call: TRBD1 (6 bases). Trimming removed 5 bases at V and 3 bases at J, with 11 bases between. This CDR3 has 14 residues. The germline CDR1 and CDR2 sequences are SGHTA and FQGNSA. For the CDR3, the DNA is TGTGCCAGCAGCCGGACAGCTACCAATCAGCCCCAGCATTTT. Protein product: CASSRTATNQPQHF. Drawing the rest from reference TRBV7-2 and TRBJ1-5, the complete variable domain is GAGVSQSPSNKVTEKGKDVELRCDPISGHTALYWYRQSLGQGLEFLIYFQGNSAPDKSGLPSDRFSAERTGGSVSTLTIQRTQQEDSAVYLCASSRTATNQPQHFGDGTRLSIL.

The CDR3 spells CASSRSQASNYGYTF. The CDR3 DNA is TGTGCCAGTAGTCGGAGTCAGGCGTCTAACTATGGCTACACCTTC. The rearrangement links TRBV19 to TRBJ1-2; D gene uncertain. Trimming took 5 bases from V and 0 from J, leaving 13 bases between them. This CDR3 has 15 amino acids. The V gene's germline CDR1 is LNHDA and CDR2 SQIVND (reference sequence).

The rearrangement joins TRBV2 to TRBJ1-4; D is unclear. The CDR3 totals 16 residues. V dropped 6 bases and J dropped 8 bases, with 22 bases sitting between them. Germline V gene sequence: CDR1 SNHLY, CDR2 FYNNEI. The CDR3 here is CASSAQVTGILEKLFF. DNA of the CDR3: TGTGCCAGCAGCGCCCAGGTCACCGGGATCCTCGAAAAACTGTTTTTT.

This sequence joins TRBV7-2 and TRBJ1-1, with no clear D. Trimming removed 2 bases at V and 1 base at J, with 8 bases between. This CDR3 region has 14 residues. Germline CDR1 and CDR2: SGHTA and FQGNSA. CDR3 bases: TGTGCCAGCAGCTTATCGGCCAGGAACACTGAAGCTTTCTTT. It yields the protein CASSLSARNTEAFF.

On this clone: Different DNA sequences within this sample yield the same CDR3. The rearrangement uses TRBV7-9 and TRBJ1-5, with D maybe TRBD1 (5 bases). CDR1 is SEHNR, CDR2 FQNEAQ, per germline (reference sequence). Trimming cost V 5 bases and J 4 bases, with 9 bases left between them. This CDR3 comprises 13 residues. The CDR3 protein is CASSLGANQPQHF. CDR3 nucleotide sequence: TGTGCCAGCAGCCTCGGGGCTAATCAGCCCCAGCATTTT.

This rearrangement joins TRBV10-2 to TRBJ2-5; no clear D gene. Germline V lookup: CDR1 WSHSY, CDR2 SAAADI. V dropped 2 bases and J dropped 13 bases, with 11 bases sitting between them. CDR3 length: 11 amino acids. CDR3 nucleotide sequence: TGCGCCAGCAGTGAGGGGCTGGACCCGTACTTC. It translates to CASSEGLDPYF.

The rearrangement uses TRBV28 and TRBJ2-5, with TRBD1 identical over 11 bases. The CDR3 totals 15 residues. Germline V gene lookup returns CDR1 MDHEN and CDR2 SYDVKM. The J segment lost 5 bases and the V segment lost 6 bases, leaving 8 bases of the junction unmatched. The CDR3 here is CASSSDRGLGETQYF. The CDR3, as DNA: TGTGCCAGCAGCTCGGACAGGGGGCTGGGGGAGACCCAGTACTTC.

The CDR3 sequence: CASSFFGQGATYEQYF. The CDR3 DNA is TGTGCCAGCAGTTTCTTCGGTCAGGGGGCTACCTACGAGCAGTACTTC. V gene TRBV28 combines with J gene TRBJ2-7, with 8 bases aligning to TRBD1. This CDR3 is 16 amino acids long. V lost 3 bases, J lost 2 bases, and 9 bases stayed unmatched. CDR1 is MDHEN, CDR2 SYDVKM, per germline. The whole variable domain, filled in from reference TRBV28 and TRBJ2-7, reads DVKVTQSSRYLVKRTGEKVFLECVQDMDHENMFWYRQDPGLGLRLIYFSYDVKMKEKGDIPEGYSVSREKKERFSLILESASTNQTSMYLCASSFFGQGATYEQYFGPGTRLTVT.

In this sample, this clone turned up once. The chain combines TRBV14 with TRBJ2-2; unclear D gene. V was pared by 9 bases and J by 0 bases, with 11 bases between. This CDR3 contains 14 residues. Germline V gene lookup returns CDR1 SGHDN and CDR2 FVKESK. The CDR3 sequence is CARPLYANTGELFF. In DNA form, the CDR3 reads TGTGCCAGGCCACTGTACGCGAACACCGGGGAGCTGTTTTTT.

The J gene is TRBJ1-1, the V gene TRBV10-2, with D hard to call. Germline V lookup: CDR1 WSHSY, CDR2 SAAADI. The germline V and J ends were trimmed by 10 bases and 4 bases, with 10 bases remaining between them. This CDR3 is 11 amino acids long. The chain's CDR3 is CAITKGTEAFF. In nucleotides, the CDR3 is TGCGCCATAACCAAGGGCACTGAAGCTTTCTTT.

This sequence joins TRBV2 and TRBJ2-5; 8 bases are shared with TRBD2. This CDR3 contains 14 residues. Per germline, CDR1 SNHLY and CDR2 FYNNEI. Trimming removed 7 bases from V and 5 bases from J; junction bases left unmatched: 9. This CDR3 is CASMEREQRETQYF. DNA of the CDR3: TGTGCCAGCATGGAGCGGGAGCAGAGGGAGACCCAGTACTTC.

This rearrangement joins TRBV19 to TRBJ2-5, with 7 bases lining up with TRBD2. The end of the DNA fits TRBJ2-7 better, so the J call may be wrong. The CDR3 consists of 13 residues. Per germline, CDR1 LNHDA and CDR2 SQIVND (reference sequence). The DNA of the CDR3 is TGTGCCTCTAGGGAGGGAGTGAACTACGAGCAGTACTTC. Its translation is CASREGVNYEQYF.

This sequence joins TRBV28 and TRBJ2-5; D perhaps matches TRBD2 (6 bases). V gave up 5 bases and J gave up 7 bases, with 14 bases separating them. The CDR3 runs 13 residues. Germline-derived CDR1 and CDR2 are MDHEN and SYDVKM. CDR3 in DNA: TGTGCCAGCAGTGGGACTTCCCCCGGGACCCAGTACTTC. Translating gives CASSGTSPGTQYF.

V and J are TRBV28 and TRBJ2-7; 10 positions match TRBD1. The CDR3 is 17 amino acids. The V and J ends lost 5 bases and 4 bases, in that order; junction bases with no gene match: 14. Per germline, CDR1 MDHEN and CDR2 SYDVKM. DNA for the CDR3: TGTGCCAGCAGTCCACCGTGGAGGACAGGGGGTGCGTACGAGCAGTACTTC. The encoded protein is CASSPPWRTGGAYEQYF.